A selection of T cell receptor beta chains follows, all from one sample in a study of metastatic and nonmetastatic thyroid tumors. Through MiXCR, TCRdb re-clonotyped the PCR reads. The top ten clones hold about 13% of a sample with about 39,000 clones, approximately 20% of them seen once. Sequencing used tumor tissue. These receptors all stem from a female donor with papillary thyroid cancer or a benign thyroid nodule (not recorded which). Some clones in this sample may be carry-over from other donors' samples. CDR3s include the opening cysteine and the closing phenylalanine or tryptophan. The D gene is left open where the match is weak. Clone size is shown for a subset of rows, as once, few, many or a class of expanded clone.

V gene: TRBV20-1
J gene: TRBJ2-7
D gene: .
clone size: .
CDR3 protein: CSARRDYEQYF
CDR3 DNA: TGCAGTGCTAGAAGAGACTACGAGCAGTACTTC

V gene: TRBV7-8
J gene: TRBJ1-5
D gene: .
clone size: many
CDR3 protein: CASSGSGLSPQHF
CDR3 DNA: TGTGCCAGCAGCGGCTCCGGGTTATCGCCCCAGCATTTT

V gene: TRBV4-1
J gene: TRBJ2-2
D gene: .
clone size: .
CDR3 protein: CASSQEWTNTGELFF
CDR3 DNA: TGCGCCAGCAGCCAGGAGTGGACAAACACCGGGGAGCTGTTTTTT

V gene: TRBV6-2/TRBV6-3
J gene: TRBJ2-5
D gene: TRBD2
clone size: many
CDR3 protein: CASSQGLASLGTQYF
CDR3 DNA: TGTGCCAGCAGCCAGGGACTAGCGAGCCTAGGGACCCAGTACTTC

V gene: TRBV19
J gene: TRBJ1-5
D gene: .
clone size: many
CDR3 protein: CASSPRGGNQPQHF
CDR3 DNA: TGTGCCAGCTCGCCTAGAGGAGGGAATCAGCCCCAGCATTTT

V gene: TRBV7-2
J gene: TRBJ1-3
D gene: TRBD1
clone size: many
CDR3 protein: CASSLGGARGLTIYF
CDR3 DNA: TGTGCCAGCAGCTTGGGGGGGGCCAGGGGGCTTACCATATATTTT

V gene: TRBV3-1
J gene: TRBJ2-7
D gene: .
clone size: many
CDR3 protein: CASSPTSTSLKQYF
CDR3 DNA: TGTGCCAGCAGCCCCACGTCAACCTCTCTCAAGCAGTACTTC

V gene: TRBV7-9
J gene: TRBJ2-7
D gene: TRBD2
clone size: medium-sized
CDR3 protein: CASSGLAANYEQYF
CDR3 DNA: TGTGCCAGCAGCGGTCTAGCGGCCAACTACGAGCAGTACTTC

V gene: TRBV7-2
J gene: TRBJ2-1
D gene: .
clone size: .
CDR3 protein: CASSLAPPRGNEQFF
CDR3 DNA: TGTGCCAGCAGCTTAGCTCCGCCCCGCGGCAATGAGCAGTTCTTC

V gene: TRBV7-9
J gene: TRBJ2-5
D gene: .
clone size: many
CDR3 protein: CASSLGGTAKETQYF
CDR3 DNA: TGTGCCAGCAGCTTAGGCGGGACAGCAAAAGAGACCCAGTACTTC

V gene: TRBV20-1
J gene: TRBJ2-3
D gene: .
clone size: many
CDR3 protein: CSAHKPGSSTDTQYF
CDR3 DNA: TGCAGTGCCCATAAGCCCGGGAGTTCGACAGATACGCAGTATTTT

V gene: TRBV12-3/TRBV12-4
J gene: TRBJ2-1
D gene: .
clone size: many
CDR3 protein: CASSPGNEQFF
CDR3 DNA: TGTGCCAGCAGTCCGGGCAATGAGCAGTTCTTC

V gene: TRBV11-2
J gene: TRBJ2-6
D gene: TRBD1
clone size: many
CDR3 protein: CASSSKQGSGANVLTF
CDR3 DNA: TGTGCCAGCAGCAGCAAACAGGGGAGTGGGGCCAACGTCCTGACTTTC

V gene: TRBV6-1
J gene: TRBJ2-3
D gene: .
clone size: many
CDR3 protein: CASSNTDTQYF
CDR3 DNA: TGTGCCAGCAGCAACACAGATACGCAGTATTTT

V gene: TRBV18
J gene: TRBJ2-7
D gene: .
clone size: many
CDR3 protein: CASSPGGYEQYF
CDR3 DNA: TGTGCCAGCTCACCCGGGGGTTACGAGCAGTACTTC

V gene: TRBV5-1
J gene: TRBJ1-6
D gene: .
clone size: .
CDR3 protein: CASSLEGRGNSPLHF
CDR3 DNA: TGCGCCAGCAGCTTGGAGGGCAGGGGTAATTCACCCCTCCACTTT